These T cell receptor beta chains were read from a single sample in a study of blood T cell repertoires in COVID-19. TCRdb's table, derived via immunoSEQ multiplex PCR, lists solely in-frame clones and lacks some. The table has about 270,000 clones, over 80% seen once. The sample comprised PBMCs or T cells enriched from blood (not recorded which). Receptor source: a woman in her twenties or thirties with acute COVID-19. Each CDR3 is given with its conserved first and last residue. Fields, in order: J gene, clone size, D gene, V gene, CDR3 DNA, CDR3 protein. A D gene is named only where the DNA matches it firmly. Size tells how often a clone was seen (once, few, many) or the class of an expanded clone, and some rows leave it out.

j_call: TRBJ2-4; clone_size: once; d_call: TRBD2; v_call: TRBV27; cdr3_nt: TGTGCCAGCAGTTTATCAGCGGGAGGCGAAAACATTCAGTACTTC; cdr3_aa: CASSLSAGGENIQYF
j_call: TRBJ2-7; clone_size: -; d_call: -; v_call: TRBV11-3; cdr3_nt: TGTGCCAGCAGCTTAGCCGGGAGTGCCTACGAGCAGTACTTC; cdr3_aa: CASSLAGSAYEQYF
j_call: TRBJ1-1; clone_size: -; d_call: -; v_call: TRBV6-2/TRBV6-3; cdr3_nt: TGTGCCAGCAGTTACTCGGCGGAGATCTTGGGCACTGAAGCTTTCTTT; cdr3_aa: CASSYSAEILGTEAFF
j_call: TRBJ1-6; clone_size: -; d_call: -; v_call: TRBV18; cdr3_nt: TGTGCCAGCTCACCACCTGGAGATAACTATAATTCACCCCTCCACTTT; cdr3_aa: CASSPPGDNYNSPLHF
j_call: TRBJ2-2; clone_size: few; d_call: TRBD1; v_call: TRBV24-1; cdr3_nt: TGTGCCACCGGGACAGGGGTAAACACCGGGGAGCTGTTTTTT; cdr3_aa: CATGTGVNTGELFF
j_call: TRBJ2-2; clone_size: -; d_call: TRBD2; v_call: TRBV9; cdr3_nt: TGTGCCAGCAGCGTACCGGGGGGGGCGAACACCGGGGAGCTGTTTTTT; cdr3_aa: CASSVPGGANTGELFF
j_call: TRBJ2-7; clone_size: -; d_call: -; v_call: TRBV3-1/TRBV3-2; cdr3_nt: TGTGCCAGCAGCCAAGAAGTGGGGGTTGGACAGCACTCCTACGAGCAGTACTTC; cdr3_aa: CASSQEVGVGQHSYEQYF
j_call: TRBJ2-7; clone_size: -; d_call: -; v_call: TRBV7-3; cdr3_nt: TGTGCCAGCAGCTTAAACCTCTCGGGGGATCAGTACTTC; cdr3_aa: CASSLNLSGDQYF
j_call: TRBJ1-2; clone_size: once; d_call: TRBD1; v_call: TRBV28; cdr3_nt: TGTGCCAGTGAAATCCGGGACAGGGGGGGCTATGGCTACACCTTC; cdr3_aa: CASEIRDRGGYGYTF
j_call: TRBJ2-2; clone_size: -; d_call: -; v_call: TRBV7-2; cdr3_nt: TGTGCCAGCAGCTTAGTTGCGACTAGTTGGTCCGGGGAGCTGTTTTTT; cdr3_aa: CASSLVATSWSGELFF
j_call: TRBJ2-1; clone_size: -; d_call: -; v_call: TRBV19; cdr3_nt: TGTGCCAGTAGTATCGCAGGGCGGGGCTACAATGAGCAGTTCTTC; cdr3_aa: CASSIAGRGYNEQFF
j_call: TRBJ2-7; clone_size: -; d_call: -; v_call: TRBV4-1; cdr3_nt: TGCGCCAGCAGCCCGACTCATAGCTCCTACGAGCAGTACTTC; cdr3_aa: CASSPTHSSYEQYF
j_call: TRBJ2-5; clone_size: -; d_call: -; v_call: TRBV7-9; cdr3_nt: TGTGCCAGCAGCTTAGTCCGGGGGATGATGGAGACCCAGTACTTC; cdr3_aa: CASSLVRGMMETQYF
j_call: TRBJ1-2; clone_size: -; d_call: TRBD1; v_call: TRBV27; cdr3_nt: TGTGCCAGCAGCGCGGACAGGGGGAGCGACTATGGCTACACCTTC; cdr3_aa: CASSADRGSDYGYTF
j_call: TRBJ2-1; clone_size: -; d_call: TRBD2; v_call: TRBV11-1; cdr3_nt: TGTGCCAGCAGCCCCGAGACTAGCGCTATCAATGAGCAGTTCTTC; cdr3_aa: CASSPETSAINEQFF
j_call: TRBJ2-4; clone_size: -; d_call: -; v_call: TRBV6-5; cdr3_nt: TGTGCCAGCAGTTCCGGTCCCAAAAACATTCAGTACTTC; cdr3_aa: CASSSGPKNIQYF
j_call: TRBJ2-7; clone_size: -; d_call: -; v_call: TRBV6-4; cdr3_nt: TGTGCCAGCAGCCCAGGGGCGGCGGACGTCTACGAGCAGTACTTC; cdr3_aa: CASSPGAADVYEQYF
j_call: TRBJ2-1; clone_size: -; d_call: TRBD2; v_call: TRBV28; cdr3_nt: TGTGCCAGCAGTTCCCCGCGGGGGAGCTCCTACAATGAGCAGTTCTTC; cdr3_aa: CASSSPRGSSYNEQFF
j_call: TRBJ1-2; clone_size: -; d_call: TRBD1; v_call: TRBV10-3; cdr3_nt: TGTGCCATCAGTGAGGCGGGACAGTTGTATAACTATGGCTACACCTTC; cdr3_aa: CAISEAGQLYNYGYTF
j_call: TRBJ1-3; clone_size: -; d_call: -; v_call: TRBV30; cdr3_nt: TGTGCCTGGAGTTCGGGACTCTCCTCTGGAAACACCATATATTTT; cdr3_aa: CAWSSGLSSGNTIYF
j_call: TRBJ2-7; clone_size: -; d_call: -; v_call: TRBV7-2; cdr3_nt: TGTGCCAGCAGTCCCGGGACACCTCTCTCCTACGAGCAGTACTTC; cdr3_aa: CASSPGTPLSYEQYF
j_call: TRBJ2-1; clone_size: -; d_call: TRBD1; v_call: TRBV13; cdr3_nt: TGTGCCAGCAGCAAATACAGGGGGACCTACAATGAGCAGTTCTTC; cdr3_aa: CASSKYRGTYNEQFF
j_call: TRBJ1-3; clone_size: -; d_call: -; v_call: TRBV5-1; cdr3_nt: TGCGCCAGCAGCTTGGACACCGCCTCTGGAAACACCATATATTTT; cdr3_aa: CASSLDTASGNTIYF
j_call: TRBJ2-2; clone_size: -; d_call: -; v_call: TRBV7-6; cdr3_nt: TGTGCCAGCAGCTTAGAACTGAACACCGGGGAGCTGTTTTTT; cdr3_aa: CASSLELNTGELFF
j_call: TRBJ1-3; clone_size: once; d_call: TRBD1; v_call: TRBV12-3/TRBV12-4; cdr3_nt: TGTGCCAGCAGCAGACAGGGGGCTGACACCATATATTTT; cdr3_aa: CASSRQGADTIYF
j_call: TRBJ2-1; clone_size: -; d_call: TRBD2; v_call: TRBV14; cdr3_nt: TGTGCCTCCCGGGACGCCGGGGGGGGTGAGCAGTTCTTC; cdr3_aa: CASRDAGGGEQFF
j_call: TRBJ1-1; clone_size: once; d_call: -; v_call: TRBV4-1; cdr3_nt: TGCGCCAGCAGCCTAGGGGGGAACACTGAAGCTTTCTTT; cdr3_aa: CASSLGGNTEAFF
j_call: TRBJ1-4; clone_size: -; d_call: -; v_call: TRBV2; cdr3_nt: TGTGCCAGCAGTGAAGTACAGGGAAACGAAAAACTGTTTTTT; cdr3_aa: CASSEVQGNEKLFF
j_call: TRBJ1-3; clone_size: -; d_call: TRBD1; v_call: TRBV4-1; cdr3_nt: TGCGCCAGCAGCCTCCGGACAGGGGTTGGAAACACCATATATTTT; cdr3_aa: CASSLRTGVGNTIYF
j_call: TRBJ1-2; clone_size: -; d_call: -; v_call: TRBV28; cdr3_nt: TGTGCCAGCAGTTTCGGCTACAGCACGGGCTACACCTTC; cdr3_aa: CASSFGYSTGYTF
j_call: TRBJ1-2; clone_size: -; d_call: TRBD1; v_call: TRBV28; cdr3_nt: TGTGCCAGCAGTTTCCTACAGGGGTCTCACTATGGCTACACCTTC; cdr3_aa: CASSFLQGSHYGYTF
j_call: TRBJ2-7; clone_size: -; d_call: TRBD1; v_call: TRBV28; cdr3_nt: TGTGCCAGCAGGGGACGACAGGGCTCTTCCTACGAGCAGTACTTC; cdr3_aa: CASRGRQGSSYEQYF
j_call: TRBJ2-7; clone_size: -; d_call: TRBD1; v_call: TRBV9; cdr3_nt: TGTGCCAGCAGCGGCGGAGGTGGACAGGTGAGCTCCTACGAGCAGTACTTC; cdr3_aa: CASSGGGGQVSSYEQYF
j_call: TRBJ1-2; clone_size: once; d_call: TRBD1; v_call: TRBV6-5; cdr3_nt: TGTGCCAGCGGGGGACAGGAAAACTATGGCTACACCTTC; cdr3_aa: CASGGQENYGYTF
j_call: TRBJ2-1; clone_size: -; d_call: -; v_call: TRBV7-9; cdr3_nt: TGTGCCAGCAGCTTAGCCGTAAACAAAGACTCCTACAATGAGCAGTTCTTC; cdr3_aa: CASSLAVNKDSYNEQFF
j_call: TRBJ1-1; clone_size: -; d_call: TRBD1; v_call: TRBV19; cdr3_nt: TGTGCCAGTAGTCCAATTGACAGGGGGCAGTTGAACACTGAAGCTTTCTTT; cdr3_aa: CASSPIDRGQLNTEAFF
j_call: TRBJ2-3; clone_size: -; d_call: -; v_call: TRBV11-2; cdr3_nt: TGTGCCAGCAGCAAAGCGGTGTTCACAGATACGCAGTATTTT; cdr3_aa: CASSKAVFTDTQYF
j_call: TRBJ2-3; clone_size: -; d_call: TRBD1; v_call: TRBV10-3; cdr3_nt: TGTGCCATCAATAGACAGGGCGACACAGATACGCAGTATTTT; cdr3_aa: CAINRQGDTDTQYF
j_call: TRBJ1-2; clone_size: -; d_call: -; v_call: TRBV4-3; cdr3_nt: TGCGCCAGCAGCCAAGATCTTACAGGCAACTATGGCTACACCTTC; cdr3_aa: CASSQDLTGNYGYTF
j_call: TRBJ2-7; clone_size: -; d_call: TRBD1; v_call: TRBV7-3; cdr3_nt: TGTGCCAGCAGCTTAGGGACAGAGTACGAGCAGTACTTC; cdr3_aa: CASSLGTEYEQYF
j_call: TRBJ2-1; clone_size: -; d_call: -; v_call: TRBV27; cdr3_nt: TGTGCCAGCAGTTTAACCCCTCAGAGCGTCTTCTACAATGAGCAGTTCTTC; cdr3_aa: CASSLTPQSVFYNEQFF
j_call: TRBJ1-6; clone_size: -; d_call: -; v_call: TRBV5-1; cdr3_nt: TGCGCCAGCAGCTTAGGTGGTGAAGCAGGCCGTTCACCCCTCCACTTT; cdr3_aa: CASSLGGEAGRSPLHF
j_call: TRBJ2-7; clone_size: -; d_call: -; v_call: TRBV10-2; cdr3_nt: TGCGCCAGCAGCCCCGGGACTCTTTACGGGCAGTACTTC; cdr3_aa: CASSPGTLYGQYF
j_call: TRBJ1-1; clone_size: -; d_call: -; v_call: TRBV11-2; cdr3_nt: TGTGCCAGCAGCCCCTGGAGACGGGGGAACACTGAAGCTTTCTTT; cdr3_aa: CASSPWRRGNTEAFF
j_call: TRBJ2-2; clone_size: -; d_call: TRBD2; v_call: TRBV28; cdr3_nt: TGTGCCAGCAGTTTAGCGGGACTAGCGGGAGCGGGGGAGCTGTTTTTT; cdr3_aa: CASSLAGLAGAGELFF
j_call: TRBJ2-2; clone_size: -; d_call: -; v_call: TRBV28; cdr3_nt: TGTGCCAGCAGTTTATTGGCAGCGAACACCGGGGAGCTGTTTTTT; cdr3_aa: CASSLLAANTGELFF
j_call: TRBJ2-7; clone_size: -; d_call: TRBD2; v_call: TRBV5-1; cdr3_nt: TGCGCCAGCAGCTTGGAGGCGGGAGGGCCCTACGAGCAGTACTTC; cdr3_aa: CASSLEAGGPYEQYF
j_call: TRBJ1-1; clone_size: -; d_call: TRBD1; v_call: TRBV11-2; cdr3_nt: TGTGAGACAGGGAGACAGGCCGGGACTGAAGCTTTCTTT; cdr3_aa: CETGRQAGTEAFF
j_call: TRBJ1-4; clone_size: -; d_call: -; v_call: TRBV11-2; cdr3_nt: TGTGCCAGCAGCTTAACTCATCGGGGTGGGGGAGGGGAAAAACTGTTTTTT; cdr3_aa: CASSLTHRGGGGEKLFF
j_call: TRBJ2-7; clone_size: -; d_call: -; v_call: TRBV28; cdr3_nt: TGTGCCAGCAGAGATCAGGACTACGAGCAGTACTTC; cdr3_aa: CASRDQDYEQYF
j_call: TRBJ2-2; clone_size: -; d_call: -; v_call: TRBV29-1; cdr3_nt: TGCAGCGTTGAAGGTCACGGGGGAAACACCGGGGAGCTGTTTTTT; cdr3_aa: CSVEGHGGNTGELFF
j_call: TRBJ2-2; clone_size: -; d_call: -; v_call: TRBV10-1; cdr3_nt: TGCGCCAGCAGTGGGGACTCCGCGGGGACCGGGGAGCTGTTTTTT; cdr3_aa: CASSGDSAGTGELFF
j_call: TRBJ2-7; clone_size: -; d_call: TRBD2; v_call: TRBV27; cdr3_nt: TGTGCCACCGGGGGGATTGGGATTATCGGCGAGCAGTACTTC; cdr3_aa: CATGGIGIIGEQYF
j_call: TRBJ2-7; clone_size: -; d_call: TRBD2; v_call: TRBV13; cdr3_nt: TGTGCCAGCAGCTTATACGGGAGGGCGTACGAGCAGTACTTC; cdr3_aa: CASSLYGRAYEQYF
j_call: TRBJ2-1; clone_size: -; d_call: TRBD2; v_call: TRBV19; cdr3_nt: TGTGCCAGTAGCGAACTGCCTAGCGGCCAAGTGCTTGAGCAGTTCTTC; cdr3_aa: CASSELPSGQVLEQFF
j_call: TRBJ2-2; clone_size: -; d_call: TRBD2; v_call: TRBV10-1; cdr3_nt: TGCGCCAGCAGTGGCGGTATAGCGGGAAGGACCGGGGAGCTGTTTTTT; cdr3_aa: CASSGGIAGRTGELFF
j_call: TRBJ2-3; clone_size: -; d_call: -; v_call: TRBV9; cdr3_nt: TGTGCCAGCAAGGGAGCGGGAGATACGCAGTATTTT; cdr3_aa: CASKGAGDTQYF